This T cell receptor beta chain was documented in a study of blood T cell repertoires in COVID-19. At the level of the study: The origin of the acute and convalescent COVID-19 samples was the United States, Italy and Spain. Sources were T cells, B-cell-depleted T cells, or PBMCs; the material itself was cDNA or gDNA.

Original processing methods: Nucleated cell number was recorded as an estimate derived from reference gene primer amplification. TCRdb keeps only in-frame clones here, not all; method: immunoSEQ multiplex PCR. The DNA was the basis for D and trimming; V, J and clone size are from that table. This table has over 12,000 clones, roughly 92% appearing once. The germline gives CDR1 ENHRY, CDR2 SYGVKD. The CDR3 loop spans 13 amino acids. The germline V and J ends were trimmed by 5 bases and 4 bases, with 11 bases remaining between them. The TCR sequence derives from a human donor with active COVID-19. The donor label of this sample is uncertain. The sequenced sample consisted of peripheral blood. The chain is built from TRBV10-3 and TRBJ2-5; tentative D call: TRBD1 (5 bases). The CDR3 region is CAISNRRGETQYF. CDR3 sequence (DNA): TGTGCCATCAGTAACCGAAGGGGAGAGACCCAGTACTTC.